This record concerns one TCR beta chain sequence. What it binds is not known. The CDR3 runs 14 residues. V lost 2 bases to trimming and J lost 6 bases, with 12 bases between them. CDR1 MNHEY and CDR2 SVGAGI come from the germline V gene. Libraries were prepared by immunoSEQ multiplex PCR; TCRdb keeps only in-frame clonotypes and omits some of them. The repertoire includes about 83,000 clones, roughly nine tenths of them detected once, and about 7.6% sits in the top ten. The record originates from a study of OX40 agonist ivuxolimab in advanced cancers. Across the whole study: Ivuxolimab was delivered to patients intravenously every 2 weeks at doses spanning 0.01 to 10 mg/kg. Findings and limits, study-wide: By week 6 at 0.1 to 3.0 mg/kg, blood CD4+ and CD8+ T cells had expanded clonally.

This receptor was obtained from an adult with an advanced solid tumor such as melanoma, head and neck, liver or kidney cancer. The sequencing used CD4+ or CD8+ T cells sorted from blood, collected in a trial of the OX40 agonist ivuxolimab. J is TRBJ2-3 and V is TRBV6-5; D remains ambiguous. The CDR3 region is CASSYVGGPDTQYF. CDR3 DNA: TGTGCCAGCAGTTACGTGGGCGGTCCGGATACGCAGTATTTT.